The 10 T cell receptor beta chains below come from one sample, sequenced in a study of blood T cell repertoires in COVID-19. Produced via immunoSEQ multiplex PCR; TCRdb's table is partial and in-frame only. The table includes 150,000 or so clones, roughly four fifths detected once. The sample comprised peripheral blood. Receptors were obtained from a human donor with acute or convalescent COVID-19. The donor label of this sample is uncertain.

The gene calls are TRBV10-1 and TRBJ1-1, with a tentative D call TRBD1 (6 bases). V lost 10 bases and J lost 0, with 12 bases in between. CDR1 is WNHNN and CDR2 is SYGVQD in the germline V gene (reference sequence). The CDR3 is 13 amino acids. The CDR3 sequence is CATRRDMNTEAFF. The CDR3 bases are TGCGCCACCCGCAGGGACATGAACACTGAAGCTTTCTTT.

CDR3 coding DNA: TGTGCTAGTGGTCGCACAGGGTTCGGAGACTATGGCTACACCTTC. Protein sequence: CASGRTGFGDYGYTF. V is TRBV12-5 and J is TRBJ1-2; D is possibly TRBD1 (6 bases). This CDR3 spans 15 amino acids. Trimming took 5 bases from V and 3 from J, leaving 16 bases between them. CDR1 and CDR2 (germline): LGHNT, FRNRAP. Variable domain in full (rest from reference TRBV12-5 and TRBJ1-2): DARVTQTPRHKVTEMGQEVTMRCQPILGHNTVFWYRQTMMQGLELLAYFRNRAPLDDSGMPKDRFSAEMPDATLATLKIQPSEPRDSAVYFCASGRTGFGDYGYTFGSGTRLTVV.

This clone was counted a few times. The rearrangement links TRBV2 to TRBJ2-7; no clear D gene. Germline CDR1 is SNHLY and CDR2 is FYNNEI. The V end was cut by 6 bases, the J end by 0 bases, with 12 bases between. The CDR3 extends over 14 amino acids. The CDR3 sequence: CASRIEATSYEQYF. The DNA for the CDR3 is TGTGCCAGCAGGATAGAGGCCACCTCCTACGAGCAGTACTTC. Based on the CDR3 plus reference TRBV2 and TRBJ2-7, the full variable domain is EPEVTQTPSHQVTQMGQEVILRCVPISNHLYFYWYRQILGQKVEFLVSFYNNEISEKSEIFDDQFSVERPDGSNFTLKIRSTKLEDSAMYFCASRIEATSYEQYFGPGTRLTVT.

In DNA form, the CDR3 reads TGTGCCTGGAGGAAAACAGGGTCGGCCGGGGAGCTGTTTTTT. Protein product: CAWRKTGSAGELFF. V usage is TRBV30 and J usage is TRBJ2-2; perhaps TRBD1 as D (6 bases). CDR1 is GTSNPN, CDR2 SVGIG, per germline (reference sequence). V was cut by 3 bases and J by 6 bases, with 14 bases left in between. The CDR3 spans 14 residues.

The rearrangement uses TRBV10-3 and TRBJ2-3, with D possibly matching TRBD1 (6 bases). Germline CDR1 reads ENHRY; CDR2 reads SYGVKD. V dropped 10 bases and J dropped 4 bases, with 24 bases sitting between them. This CDR3 region has 16 residues. Written as DNA, the CDR3 is TGTGCCAACGCCCGGGGCGGGCAGGGGAACGCAGATACGCAGTATTTT. Translated: CANARGGQGNADTQYF.

V usage is TRBV6-4 and J usage is TRBJ1-5, with D possibly TRBD1 on 5 matching bases. V dropped 5 bases and J dropped 5 bases, with 16 bases sitting between them. The CDR3 totals 15 residues. The germline V gene has CDR1 MRHNA and CDR2 SNTAGT. The CDR3 loop reads CASSPQQGAHQPQHF. CDR3 DNA sequence: TGTGCCAGCAGTCCTCAGCAAGGGGCCCATCAGCCCCAGCATTTT.

The V call is TRBV5-1, the J call TRBJ2-5; TRBD1 aligns across 11 bases. Germline-derived CDR1 and CDR2 are SGHRS and YFSETQ. The CDR3 covers 14 residues. V lost 5 bases and J lost 5; bases outside the gene matches: 5. Here the CDR3 reads CASSGQGAFETQYF. In nucleotides, the CDR3 is TGCGCCAGCAGTGGACAGGGGGCGTTTGAGACCCAGTACTTC.

The V gene is TRBV7-9, the J gene TRBJ2-7, with 8 bases lining up with TRBD2. This CDR3 spans 15 amino acids. Germline lookup yields CDR1 SEHNR and CDR2 FQNEAQ (reference sequence). J was trimmed by 0 bases and V by 4 bases; bases with no gene match: 5. CDR3 sequence reads: CASSSAGGTSYEQYF. CDR3 coding DNA: TGTGCCAGCAGCTCGGCGGGGGGAACCTCCTACGAGCAGTACTTC.

The J gene is TRBJ2-4, the V gene TRBV4-1, with D possibly being TRBD2 (6 bases). Trimming shortened V by 4 bases and J by 4 bases, and 14 bases separated the two germline ends. This CDR3 spans 15 amino acids. The germline CDR1 and CDR2 sequences are MGHRA and YSYEKL. In DNA form, the CDR3 reads TGCGCCAGCAGCCTATCGGGACTCAAGAAAAACATTCAGTACTTC. Protein: CASSLSGLKKNIQYF.

V usage is TRBV7-8 and J usage is TRBJ2-1; perhaps TRBD1 as D (6 bases). Germline V gene sequence: CDR1 SGHVS, CDR2 FQNEAQ. V was trimmed by 4 bases and J by 4 bases, leaving 11 bases between them. This CDR3 spans 14 amino acids. The CDR3: CASSSTGLYNEQFF. The CDR3 DNA follows: TGTGCCAGCAGCTCAACAGGGTTGTACAATGAGCAGTTCTTC.